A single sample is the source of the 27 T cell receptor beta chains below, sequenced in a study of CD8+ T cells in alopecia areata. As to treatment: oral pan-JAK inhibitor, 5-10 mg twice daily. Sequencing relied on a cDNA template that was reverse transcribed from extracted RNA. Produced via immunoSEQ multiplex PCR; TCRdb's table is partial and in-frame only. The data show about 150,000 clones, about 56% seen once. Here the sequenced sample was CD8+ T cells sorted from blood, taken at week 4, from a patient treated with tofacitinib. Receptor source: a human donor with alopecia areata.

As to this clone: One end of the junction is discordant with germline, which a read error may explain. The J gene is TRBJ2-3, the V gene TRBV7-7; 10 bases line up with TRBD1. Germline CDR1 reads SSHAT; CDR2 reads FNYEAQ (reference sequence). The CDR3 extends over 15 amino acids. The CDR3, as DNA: TGTGCTAGCAGCTTAACGGACAGGGGGACAGATACGCAGTATTTT. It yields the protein CASSLTDRGTDTQYF. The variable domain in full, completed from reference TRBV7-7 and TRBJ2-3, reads GAGVSQSPRYKVTKRGQDVTLRCDPISSHATLYWYQQALGQGPEFLTYFNYEAQPDKSGLPSDRFSAERPEGSISTLTIQRTEQRDSAMYRCASSLTDRGTDTQYFGPGTRLTVL.

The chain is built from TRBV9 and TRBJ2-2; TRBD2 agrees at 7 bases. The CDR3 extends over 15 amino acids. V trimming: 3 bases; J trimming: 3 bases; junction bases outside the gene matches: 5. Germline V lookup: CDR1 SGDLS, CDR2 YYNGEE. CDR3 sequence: CASSARGSDTGELFF. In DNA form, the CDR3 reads TGTGCCAGCAGCGCGCGGGGGAGCGACACCGGGGAGCTGTTTTTT.

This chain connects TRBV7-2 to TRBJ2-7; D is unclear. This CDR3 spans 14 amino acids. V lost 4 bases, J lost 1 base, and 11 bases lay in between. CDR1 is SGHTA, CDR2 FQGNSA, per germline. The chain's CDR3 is CASSSVTKSYEQYF. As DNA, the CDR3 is TGTGCCAGCAGCTCTGTCACCAAATCCTACGAGCAGTACTTC.

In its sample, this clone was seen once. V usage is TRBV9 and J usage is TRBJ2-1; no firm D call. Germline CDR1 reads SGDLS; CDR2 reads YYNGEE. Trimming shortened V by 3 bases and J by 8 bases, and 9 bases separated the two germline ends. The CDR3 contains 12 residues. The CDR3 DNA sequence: TGTGCCAGCAGCGGGGATTTGGATGAGCAGTTCTTC. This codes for CASSGDLDEQFF.

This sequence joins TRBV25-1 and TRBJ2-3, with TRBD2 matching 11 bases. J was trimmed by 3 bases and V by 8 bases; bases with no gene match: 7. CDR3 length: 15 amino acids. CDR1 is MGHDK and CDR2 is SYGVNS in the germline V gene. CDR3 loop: CASATSGGWTDTQYF. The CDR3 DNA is TGTGCCAGCGCTACTAGCGGGGGATGGACAGATACGCAGTATTTT.

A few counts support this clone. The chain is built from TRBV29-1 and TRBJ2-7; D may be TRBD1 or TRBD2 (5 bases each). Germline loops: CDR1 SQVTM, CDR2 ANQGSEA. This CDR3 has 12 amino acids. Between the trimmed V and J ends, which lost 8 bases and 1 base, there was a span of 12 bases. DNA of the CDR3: TGCAGCTTCCGGGACGAATCCTACGAGCAGTACTTC. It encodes CSFRDESYEQYF.

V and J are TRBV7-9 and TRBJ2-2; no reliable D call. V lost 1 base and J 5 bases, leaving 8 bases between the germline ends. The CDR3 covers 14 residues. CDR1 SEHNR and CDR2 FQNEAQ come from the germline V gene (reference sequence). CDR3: CASSLDPSTGELFF. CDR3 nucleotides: TGTGCCAGCAGCTTAGACCCCTCGACCGGGGAGCTGTTTTTT.

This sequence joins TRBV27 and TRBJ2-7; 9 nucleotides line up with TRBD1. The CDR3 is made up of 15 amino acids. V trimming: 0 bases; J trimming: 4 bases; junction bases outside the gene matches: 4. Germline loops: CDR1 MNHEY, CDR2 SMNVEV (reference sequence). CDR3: CASSLSNRGRYEQYF. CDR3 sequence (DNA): TGTGCCAGCAGTTTATCGAACAGGGGGCGGTACGAGCAGTACTTC.

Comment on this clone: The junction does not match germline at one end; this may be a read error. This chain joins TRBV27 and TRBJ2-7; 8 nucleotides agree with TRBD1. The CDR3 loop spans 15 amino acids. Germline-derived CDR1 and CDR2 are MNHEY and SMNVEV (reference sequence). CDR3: CASGFTGTGYYEQYF. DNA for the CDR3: TGTGCCAGCGGTTTCACCGGGACAGGCTACTACGAGCAGTACTTC.

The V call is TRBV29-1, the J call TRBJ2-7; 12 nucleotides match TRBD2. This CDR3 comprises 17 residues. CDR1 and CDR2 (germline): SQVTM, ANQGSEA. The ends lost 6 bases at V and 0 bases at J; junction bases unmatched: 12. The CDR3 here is CSVELAGGLTSSYEQYF. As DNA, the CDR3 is TGCAGCGTGGAACTAGCGGGGGGCCTTACCTCCTCCTACGAGCAGTACTTC.

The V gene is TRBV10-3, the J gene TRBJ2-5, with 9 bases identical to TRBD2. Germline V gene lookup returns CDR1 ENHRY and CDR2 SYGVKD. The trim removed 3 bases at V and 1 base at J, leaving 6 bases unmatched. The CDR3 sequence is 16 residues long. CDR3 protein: CAISEPSGDPQETQYF. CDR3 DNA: TGTGCCATCAGTGAACCTAGCGGGGATCCCCAAGAGACCCAGTACTTC.

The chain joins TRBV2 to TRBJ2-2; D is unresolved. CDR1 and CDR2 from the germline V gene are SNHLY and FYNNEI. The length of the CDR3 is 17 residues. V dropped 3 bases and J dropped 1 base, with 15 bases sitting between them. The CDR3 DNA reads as TGTGCCAGCAGTGATTGGTTGAGAACTGAGAACACCGGGGAGCTGTTTTTT. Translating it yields CASSDWLRTENTGELFF.

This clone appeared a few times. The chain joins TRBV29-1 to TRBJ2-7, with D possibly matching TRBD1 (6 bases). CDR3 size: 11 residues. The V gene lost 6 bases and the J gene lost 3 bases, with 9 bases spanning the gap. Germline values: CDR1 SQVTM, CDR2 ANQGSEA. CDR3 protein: CSVQDSYEQYF. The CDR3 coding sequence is TGCAGCGTCCAGGACAGCTACGAGCAGTACTTC.

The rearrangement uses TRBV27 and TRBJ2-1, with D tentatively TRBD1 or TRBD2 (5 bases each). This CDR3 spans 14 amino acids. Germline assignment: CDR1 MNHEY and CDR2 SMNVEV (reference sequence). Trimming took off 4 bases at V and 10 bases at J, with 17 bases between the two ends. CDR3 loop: CASSSPRPGAEQFF. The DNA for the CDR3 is TGTGCCAGCAGTTCCCCGAGACCCGGGGCGGAGCAGTTCTTC.

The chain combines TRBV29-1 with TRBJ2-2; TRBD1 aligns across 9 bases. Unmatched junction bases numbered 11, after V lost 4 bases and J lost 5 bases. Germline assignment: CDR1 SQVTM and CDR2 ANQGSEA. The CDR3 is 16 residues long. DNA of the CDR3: TGCAGCGTTGTATATGGTGGGGACAGGGCGACCGGGGAGCTGTTTTTT. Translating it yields CSVVYGGDRATGELFF.

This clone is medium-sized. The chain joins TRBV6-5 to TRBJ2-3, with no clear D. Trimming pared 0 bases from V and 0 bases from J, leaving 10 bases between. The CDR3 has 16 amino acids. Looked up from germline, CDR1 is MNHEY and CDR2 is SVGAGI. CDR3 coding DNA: TGTGCCAGCAGTTACTCGGGCGCCACTAGCACAGATACGCAGTATTTT. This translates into CASSYSGATSTDTQYF.

The CDR3 reads CSARGTPEAYEQYF. The CDR3 nucleotides read TGCAGCGCCCGGGGGACCCCGGAGGCGTACGAGCAGTACTTC. V usage is TRBV29-1 and J usage is TRBJ2-7, with a tentative D call TRBD2 (6 bases). Germline CDR1 is SQVTM and CDR2 is ANQGSEA. The V end was cut by 7 bases, the J end by 4 bases, with 20 bases between. CDR3 length equals 14 residues.

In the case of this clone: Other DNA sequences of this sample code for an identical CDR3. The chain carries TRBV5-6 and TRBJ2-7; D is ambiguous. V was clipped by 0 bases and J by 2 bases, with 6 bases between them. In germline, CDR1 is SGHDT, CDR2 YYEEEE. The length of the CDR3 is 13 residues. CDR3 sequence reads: CASSLGGPYEQYF. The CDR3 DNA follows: TGTGCCAGCAGCTTGGGAGGACCCTACGAGCAGTACTTC.

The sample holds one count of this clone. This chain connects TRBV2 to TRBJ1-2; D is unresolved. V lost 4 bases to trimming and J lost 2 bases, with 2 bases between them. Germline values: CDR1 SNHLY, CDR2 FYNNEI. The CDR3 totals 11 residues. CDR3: CASSANYGYTF. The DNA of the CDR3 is TGTGCCAGCAGTGCGAACTATGGCTACACCTTC.

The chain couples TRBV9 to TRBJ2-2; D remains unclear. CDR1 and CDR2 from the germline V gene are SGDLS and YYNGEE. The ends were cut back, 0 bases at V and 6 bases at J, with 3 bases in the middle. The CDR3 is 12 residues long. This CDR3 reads CASSVDAGELFF. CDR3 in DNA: TGTGCCAGCAGCGTAGATGCCGGGGAGCTGTTTTTT.

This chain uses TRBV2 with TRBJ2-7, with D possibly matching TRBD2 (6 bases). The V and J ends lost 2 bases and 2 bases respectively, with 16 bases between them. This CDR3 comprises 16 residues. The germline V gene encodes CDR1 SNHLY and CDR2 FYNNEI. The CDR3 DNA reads TGTGCCAGCAGTGAATCCTTGGAGGGGAATACCTACGAGCAGTACTTC. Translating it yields CASSESLEGNTYEQYF. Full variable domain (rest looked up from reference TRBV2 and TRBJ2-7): EPEVTQTPSHQVTQMGQEVILRCVPISNHLYFYWYRQILGQKVEFLVSFYNNEISEKSEIFDDQFSVERPDGSNFTLKIRSTKLEDSAMYFCASSESLEGNTYEQYFGPGTRLTVT.

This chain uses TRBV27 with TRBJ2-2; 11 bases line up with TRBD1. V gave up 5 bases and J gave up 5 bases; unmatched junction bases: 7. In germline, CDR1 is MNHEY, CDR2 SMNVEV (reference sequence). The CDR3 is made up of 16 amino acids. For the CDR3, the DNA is TGTGCCAGCAGTCCCCGGGACAGGGGGTGGACCGGGGAGCTGTTTTTT. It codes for CASSPRDRGWTGELFF.

As DNA, the CDR3 is TGTGCCTGGAGTATACAGGGCAACTACGAGCAGTACTTC. As protein: CAWSIQGNYEQYF. V gene TRBV30 combines with J gene TRBJ2-7; maybe TRBD1 (6 bases). The germline V and J ends were trimmed by 2 bases and 3 bases, with 11 bases remaining between them. The CDR3 extends over 13 amino acids. Germline assignment: CDR1 GTSNPN and CDR2 SVGIG (reference sequence).

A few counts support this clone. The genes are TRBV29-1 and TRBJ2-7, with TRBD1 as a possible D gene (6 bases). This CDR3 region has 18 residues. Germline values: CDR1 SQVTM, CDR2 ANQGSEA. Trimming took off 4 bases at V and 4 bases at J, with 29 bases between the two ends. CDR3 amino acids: CSVVEGTSSFGAQYEQYF. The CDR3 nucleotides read TGCAGCGTTGTAGAAGGGACATCTAGCTTCGGGGCCCAATACGAGCAGTACTTC.

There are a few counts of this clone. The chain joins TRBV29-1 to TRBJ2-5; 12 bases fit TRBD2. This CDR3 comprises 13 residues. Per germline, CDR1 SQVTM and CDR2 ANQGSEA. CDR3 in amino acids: CTTSGGYKETQYF. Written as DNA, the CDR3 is TGCACCACTAGCGGGGGGTACAAAGAGACCCAGTACTTC.

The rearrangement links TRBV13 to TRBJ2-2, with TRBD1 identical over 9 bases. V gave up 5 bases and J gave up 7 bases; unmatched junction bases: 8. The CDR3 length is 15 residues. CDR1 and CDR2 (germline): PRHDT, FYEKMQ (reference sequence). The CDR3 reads CASSPAGTGRGELFF. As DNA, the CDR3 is TGTGCCAGCAGCCCAGCCGGGACAGGGCGCGGGGAGCTGTTTTTT. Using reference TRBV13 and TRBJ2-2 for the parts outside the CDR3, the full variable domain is AAGVIQSPRHLIKEKRETATLKCYPIPRHDTVYWYQQGPGQDPQFLISFYEKMQSDKGSIPDRFSAQQFSDYHSELNMSSLELGDSALYFCASSPAGTGRGELFFGEGSRLTVL.

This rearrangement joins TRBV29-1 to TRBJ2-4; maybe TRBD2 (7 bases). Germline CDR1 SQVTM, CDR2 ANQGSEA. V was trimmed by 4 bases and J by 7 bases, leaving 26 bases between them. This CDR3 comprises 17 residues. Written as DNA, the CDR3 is TGCAGCGTTGGGGAGGGTGCGGGGGCCCTGATAGGGAACATTCAGTACTTC. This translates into CSVGEGAGALIGNIQYF.